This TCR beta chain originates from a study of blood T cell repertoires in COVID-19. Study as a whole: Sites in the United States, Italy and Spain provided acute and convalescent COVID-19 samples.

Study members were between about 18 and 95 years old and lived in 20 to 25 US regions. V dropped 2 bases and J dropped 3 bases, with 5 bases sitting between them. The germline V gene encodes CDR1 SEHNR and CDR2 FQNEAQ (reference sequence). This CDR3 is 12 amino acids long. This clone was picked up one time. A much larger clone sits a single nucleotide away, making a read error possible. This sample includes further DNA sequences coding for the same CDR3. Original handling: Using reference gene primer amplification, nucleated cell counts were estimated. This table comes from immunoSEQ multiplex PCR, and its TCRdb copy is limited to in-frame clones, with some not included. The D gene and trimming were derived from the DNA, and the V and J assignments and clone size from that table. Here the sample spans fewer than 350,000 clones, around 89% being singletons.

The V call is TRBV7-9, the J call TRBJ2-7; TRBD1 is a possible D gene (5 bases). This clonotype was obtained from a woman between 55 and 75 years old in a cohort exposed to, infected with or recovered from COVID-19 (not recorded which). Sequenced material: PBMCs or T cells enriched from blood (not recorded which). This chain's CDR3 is CASSLRGYEQYF. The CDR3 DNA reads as TGTGCCAGCAGCTTAAGGGGCTACGAGCAGTACTTC.